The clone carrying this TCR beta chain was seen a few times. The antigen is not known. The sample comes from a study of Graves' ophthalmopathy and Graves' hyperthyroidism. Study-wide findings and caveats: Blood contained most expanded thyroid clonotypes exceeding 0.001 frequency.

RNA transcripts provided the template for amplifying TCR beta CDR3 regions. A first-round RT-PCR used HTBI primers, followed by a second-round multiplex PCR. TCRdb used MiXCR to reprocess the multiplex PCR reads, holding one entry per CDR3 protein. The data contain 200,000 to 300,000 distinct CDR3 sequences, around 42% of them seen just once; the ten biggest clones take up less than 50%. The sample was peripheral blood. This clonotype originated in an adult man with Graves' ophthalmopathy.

CDR3 loop: CSVAVPTAETQYF. The CDR3, as DNA: TGCAGCGTTGCCGTCCCTACTGCAGAGACCCAGTACTTC. The chain has TRBV29-1 and TRBJ2-5, with D unclear. There are 13 residues in the CDR3. Looked up from germline, CDR1 is SQVTM and CDR2 is ANQGSEA. The germline V and J ends were trimmed by 4 bases and 4 bases, with 13 bases remaining between them.